Following are 9 T cell receptor beta chains from one sample sequenced in a study of blood T cell repertoires in COVID-19. TCRdb's table, derived via immunoSEQ multiplex PCR, lists solely in-frame clones and lacks some. This sample has approximately 27,000 clones, with roughly nine tenths found just once. Input material: peripheral blood. These receptors were taken from a human donor with acute or convalescent COVID-19. The donor label of this sample is uncertain.

The sample holds one count of this clone. The V call is TRBV2, the J call TRBJ1-2; D call uncertain. CDR1 is SNHLY, CDR2 FYNNEI, per germline. V was cut by 1 base and J by 8 bases, with 8 bases left in between. This CDR3 region has 12 residues. The CDR3 DNA follows: TGTGCCAGCAGTGAAGGGAGGTTCGGCTACACCTTC. This gives the protein CASSEGRFGYTF.

This clone was seen just once. The V and J genes are TRBV5-1 and TRBJ1-4, with D maybe TRBD1 (5 bases). Germline values: CDR1 SGHRS, CDR2 YFSETQ. V shed 0 bases and J shed 3 bases, with 9 bases lying between them. The CDR3 runs 15 residues. CDR3 amino acids: CASSLVRGANEKLFF. The CDR3 coding sequence is TGCGCCAGCAGCTTGGTCCGGGGGGCTAATGAAAAACTGTTTTTT.

The chain is built from TRBV6-2 or TRBV6-3 and TRBJ1-5, with D unclear. There are 14 residues in the CDR3. The V end lost 2 bases, the J end lost 8 bases, and 13 bases lay between the germline ends. Looked up from germline, CDR1 is MNHEY and CDR2 is SVGEGT. The CDR3 sequence: CASSYPQRMEPQHF. The CDR3 DNA is TGTGCCAGCAGTTACCCTCAGCGGATGGAGCCCCAGCATTTT.

The rearrangement uses TRBV5-8 and TRBJ1-5, with a tentative D call TRBD1 (6 bases). This CDR3 has 14 residues. Trimming removed 5 bases at V and 3 bases at J, with 12 bases between. Looked up from germline, CDR1 is SGHTS and CDR2 is YDEGEE. CDR3 bases: TGTGCCAGCAGTCCCCACAGGGCCAATCAGCCCCAGCATTTT. Its translation: CASSPHRANQPQHF.

The chain's CDR3 is CATSDFTSHSGANVLTF. The DNA for the CDR3 is TGTGCCACCAGTGATTTTACATCTCACTCTGGGGCCAACGTCCTGACTTTC. The rearrangement links TRBV24-1 to TRBJ2-6; no clear D gene. CDR1 is KGHDR, CDR2 SFDVKD, per germline. The CDR3 runs 17 residues. V dropped 1 base and J dropped 0 bases, with 9 bases sitting between them.

This chain links TRBV2 with TRBJ2-1; TRBD2 agrees at 9 bases. With V trimmed by 8 bases and J by 10 bases, 6 bases remained unmatched. Germline V gene lookup returns CDR1 SNHLY and CDR2 FYNNEI. This CDR3 spans 12 amino acids. The CDR3 DNA reads TGTGCCAGCCGGGTGGCGGGAGGGGAGCAGTTCTTC. Protein sequence: CASRVAGGEQFF.

CDR3 sequence (DNA): TGTGCCAGCAGCCAAGATCGGGTGGCCTACGAGCAGTACTTC. Residues: CASSQDRVAYEQYF. The chain couples TRBV3-1 (or the pseudogene TRBV3-2) to TRBJ2-7; D is ambiguous. The CDR3 contains 14 residues. V lost 0 bases to trimming and J lost 2 bases, with 8 bases between them. The V gene's germline CDR1 is LGHDT and CDR2 YNNKEL (reference sequence).

The rearrangement links TRBV9 to TRBJ2-3, with 11 bases that match TRBD1. CDR1 is SGDLS, CDR2 YYNGEE, per germline. The CDR3 contains 15 residues. V shed 4 bases, J shed 4 bases, and the junction held 5 bases outside the gene matches. The CDR3 loop reads CASSKGTGGPDTQYF. In DNA, the CDR3 is TGTGCCAGCAGCAAAGGGACAGGGGGGCCAGATACGCAGTATTTT.

The rearrangement joins TRBV3-1 (or the pseudogene TRBV3-2) to TRBJ2-1; perhaps TRBD2 as D (5 bases). Trimming took 4 bases from V and 9 from J, leaving 10 bases between them. From germline, CDR1 is LGHDT and CDR2 YNNKEL (reference sequence). This CDR3 has 12 residues. CDR3 bases: TGTGCCAGCAGCCTCTTAGAGGGTGAGCAGTTCTTC. Its translation: CASSLLEGEQFF.